This T cell receptor beta chain was profiled in a study of blood T cell repertoires in COVID-19. The CDR3 covers 14 residues. V lost 3 bases and J 5 bases, leaving 13 bases between the germline ends. The germline gives CDR1 LNHDA, CDR2 SQIVND (reference sequence). Assay: immunoSEQ multiplex PCR; the TCRdb copy retains only in-frame clones and omits some. This sample yields about 300,000 clones, of which over 75% are seen a single time; about 4% belongs to the top ten. The chain is built from TRBV19 and TRBJ2-5; D not resolved. Sequencing input: PBMCs or T cells enriched from blood (not recorded which). This TCR derives from a man between 25 and 39 years old who had recovered from COVID-19. The CDR3 DNA follows: TGTGCCAGTAGTATCGGTAGTATGATGGAGACCCAGTACTTC. Its protein is CASSIGSMMETQYF.